This is a list of T cell receptor beta chains from one sample in a study of PD-1 blockade in mismatch repair-deficient tumors. Assay used: immunoSEQ multiplex PCR; TCRdb lists only in-frame clones, some missing. The repertoire includes roughly 50,000 clones, 81% of them detected once, and about 8.1% sits in the top ten. The sample in question was peripheral blood, obtained approximately 18 weeks after starting pembrolizumab. These receptors were taken from an adult with mismatch repair-deficient cancer. Each CDR3 is given with its conserved first and last residue. D genes are given only for firm matches. For some rows the clone size is stated as once, few or many, or as a class when expanded; others skip it.

>.|.|TRBJ1-2|TRBV5-6
CASSWGSGSNYGYTF
TGTGCCAGCAGCTGGGGATCAGGGAGTAACTATGGCTACACCTTC
>.|.|TRBJ2-3|TRBV27
CASSHKRRLEGTDTQYF
TGTGCCAGCAGCCACAAACGACGGCTAGAGGGCACAGATACGCAGTATTTT
>.|TRBD1|TRBJ1-2|TRBV10-3
CAIEGTGKRDGYTF
TGTGCCATCGAGGGGACAGGGAAAAGAGATGGCTACACCTTC
>.|TRBD2|TRBJ2-7|TRBV6-7
CASSYPPVRAGEVYEQYF
TGTGCCAGCAGTTATCCCCCCGTAAGGGCGGGAGAAGTCTACGAGCAGTACTTC
>.|.|TRBJ2-4|TRBV12-5
CASGLDTENIQYF
TGTGCTAGTGGTTTGGACACCGAAAACATTCAGTACTTC
>.|TRBD2|TRBJ2-1|TRBV10-1
CASSSGLADNNEQFF
TGCGCCAGCAGTTCGGGACTAGCGGATAACAATGAGCAGTTCTTC
>once|.|TRBJ2-1|TRBV7-9
CASSLESSYNEQFF
TGTGCCAGCAGCTTAGAAAGCTCCTACAATGAGCAGTTCTTC
>.|.|TRBJ2-3|TRBV11-2
CASLALGDTQYF
TGTGCCAGCTTAGCGTTAGGGGATACGCAGTATTTT
>once|TRBD2|TRBJ2-3|TRBV4-1
CASSHIAGDGTDTQYF
TGCGCCAGCAGCCACATAGCGGGAGATGGTACAGATACGCAGTATTTT
>few|.|TRBJ2-7|TRBV11-2
CASSSLSYEQYF
TGTGCCAGCAGCTCTCTCTCCTACGAGCAGTACTTC
>.|TRBD1|TRBJ2-1|TRBV7-8
CASSLGQVYNEQFF
TGTGCCAGCAGCCTGGGACAGGTGTACAATGAGCAGTTCTTC
>.|.|TRBJ1-2|TRBV27
CASKGGEGPLYGYTF
TGTGCCAGCAAAGGTGGCGAGGGTCCCCTCTATGGCTACACCTTC
>.|TRBD1|TRBJ2-7|TRBV9
CASSVGVGGDEQYF
TGTGCCAGCAGCGTAGGGGTAGGGGGCGACGAGCAGTACTTC
>.|.|TRBJ2-2|TRBV4-1
CASSQEQGFLTGELFF
TGCGCCAGCAGCCAAGAGCAGGGGTTCCTCACCGGGGAGCTGTTTTTT
>.|.|TRBJ2-3|TRBV19
CASTPGGLPDTQYF
TGTGCCAGTACGCCTGGGGGGTTACCAGATACGCAGTATTTT
>.|.|TRBJ1-3|TRBV11-1
CASSLKQGNTIYF
TGTGCCAGCAGCTTAAAACAAGGAAACACCATATATTTT
>.|TRBD2|TRBJ2-5|TRBV9
CASSASGSGTHWETQYF
TGTGCCAGCAGCGCTAGCGGGAGCGGGACCCACTGGGAGACCCAGTACTTC
>once|.|TRBJ2-7|TRBV6-1
CASRGLGASEQYF
TGTGCCAGCAGAGGGTTGGGAGCTAGCGAGCAGTACTTC
>.|.|TRBJ2-5|TRBV5-4
CASSLDSYQETQYF
TGTGCCAGCAGCTTGGACAGTTACCAAGAGACCCAGTACTTC
>.|.|TRBJ2-5|TRBV6-5
CASRDSWNTQYF
TGTGCCAGCAGAGATTCGTGGAATACCCAGTACTTC
>once|.|TRBJ1-1|TRBV29-1
CSVGYNTEAFF
TGCAGCGTTGGTTACAACACTGAAGCTTTCTTT
>.|.|TRBJ2-5|TRBV18
CASSSTPETQYF
TGTGCCAGCTCTTCAACCCCAGAGACCCAGTACTTC
>.|.|TRBJ1-1|TRBV10-1
CASSPGLNTEAFF
TGCGCCAGCAGTCCCGGTTTGAACACTGAAGCTTTCTTT
>.|.|TRBJ1-1|TRBV27
CASIWGPRAFF
TGTGCCAGCATCTGGGGACCTCGAGCTTTCTTT
>.|TRBD1|TRBJ1-5|TRBV27
CASSPKGQAILNQPQHF
TGTGCCAGCAGTCCGAAGGGACAGGCGATCCTCAATCAGCCCCAGCATTTT
>.|TRBD2|TRBJ2-5|TRBV7-3
CASSLTRAGGRETQYF
TGTGCCAGCAGCTTAACGCGAGCGGGGGGGAGAGAGACCCAGTACTTC
>.|.|TRBJ2-7|TRBV11-3
CASEGTPTYEQYF
TGTGCCAGCGAGGGGACCCCTACCTACGAGCAGTACTTC
>once|.|TRBJ2-5|TRBV7-9
CASSPHPLFQETQYF
TGTGCCAGCAGCCCACACCCCCTATTCCAAGAGACCCAGTACTTC
>.|TRBD1|TRBJ2-2|TRBV19
CASSIRTGTGGSGELFF
TGTGCCAGTAGTATACGAACCGGGACAGGGGGCTCCGGGGAGCTGTTTTTT
>once|TRBD1|TRBJ1-1|TRBV5-1
CASSVTGGRTEAFF
TGCGCCAGCAGCGTGACAGGGGGTCGCACTGAAGCTTTCTTT
>once|TRBD2|TRBJ2-3|TRBV5-6
CASSPGGGTDTQYF
TGTGCCAGCAGCCCCGGGGGGGGCACAGATACGCAGTATTTT
>once|TRBD2|TRBJ2-5|TRBV7-9
CAMTGGGETQYF
TGTGCCATGACGGGAGGTGGAGAGACCCAGTACTTC
>.|TRBD1|TRBJ1-5|TRBV11-2
CASSLTGGIDQPQHF
TGTGCCAGCAGCTTGACAGGGGGCATCGATCAGCCCCAGCATTTT
>.|.|TRBJ2-2|TRBV6-6
CASSRTATGELFF
TGTGCCAGCAGCCGGACAGCCACCGGGGAGCTGTTTTTT
>.|TRBD1|TRBJ2-6|TRBV5-6
CASSTHTGGVLYGANVLTF
TGTGCCAGCAGCACCCATACAGGGGGCGTATTATATGGGGCCAACGTCCTGACTTTC
>.|.|TRBJ2-1|TRBV11-3
CASSSWNSNEQFF
TGTGCCAGCAGCTCATGGAATTCCAATGAGCAGTTCTTC
>few|.|TRBJ1-4|TRBV19
CASSIGEGVEKLFF
TGTGCCAGTAGTATTGGGGAAGGAGTTGAAAAACTGTTTTTT
>few|.|TRBJ2-1|TRBV11-1
CASSLEMRYEQFF
TGTGCCAGCAGCTTAGAGATGAGGTATGAGCAGTTCTTC
>.|TRBD1|TRBJ1-1|TRBV25-1
CASSQGGQGGTEAFF
TGTGCCAGCAGCCAAGGGGGACAGGGAGGAACTGAAGCTTTCTTT
>few|TRBD2|TRBJ2-1|TRBV15
CATSRGAGLAGVPYNEQFF
TGTGCCACCAGCAGAGGAGCTGGACTAGCGGGAGTACCCTACAATGAGCAGTTCTTC
>few|TRBD1|TRBJ2-7|TRBV27
CASRQGIEQYF
TGTGCCAGTAGACAGGGTATCGAGCAGTACTTC
>.|TRBD2|TRBJ2-3|TRBV2
CASQNPRLAGGWDTQYF
TGTGCCAGCCAGAACCCTAGACTAGCGGGAGGCTGGGATACGCAGTATTTT
>.|TRBD1|TRBJ1-5|TRBV9
CASSVDSGQGALGQPQHF
TGTGCCAGCAGCGTAGACTCGGGACAGGGGGCGCTTGGTCAGCCCCAGCATTTT
>.|.|TRBJ1-4|TRBV19
CASNVGSNEKLFF
TGTGCCAGTAATGTCGGCAGTAATGAAAAACTGTTTTTT
>few|TRBD1|TRBJ1-2|TRBV28
CASIPTTGAFYGYTF
TGTGCCAGCATTCCCACGACAGGGGCGTTCTATGGCTACACCTTC
>.|TRBD2|TRBJ2-5|TRBV19
CASSIGLAGGETQYF
TGTGCCAGTAGTATAGGTCTAGCGGGAGGCGAGACCCAGTACTTC
>few|.|TRBJ1-1|TRBV7-9
CASSHGWAGTEAFF
TGTGCCAGCAGCCACGGATGGGCAGGGACTGAAGCTTTCTTT
>.|.|TRBJ2-2|TRBV7-9
CASSSVRHPNTGELFF
TGTGCCAGCAGCTCCGTGAGACACCCGAACACCGGGGAGCTGTTTTTT
>few|TRBD1|TRBJ1-5|TRBV6-4
CASINRGVISNQPQHF
TGTGCCAGCATTAACAGGGGGGTAATCAGCAATCAGCCCCAGCATTTT
>.|TRBD1|TRBJ1-3|TRBV27
CASSPGQGEGNTIYF
TGTGCCAGCTCACCGGGACAGGGGGAAGGAAACACCATATATTTT
>.|TRBD1|TRBJ2-3|TRBV30
CAWETGVGTDTQYF
TGTGCCTGGGAGACAGGGGTGGGCACAGATACGCAGTATTTT
>.|.|TRBJ1-5|TRBV6-1
CASSDVGYLVAQPQHF
TGTGCCAGCAGTGATGTGGGATATTTAGTGGCCCAGCCCCAGCATTTT
>.|TRBD1|TRBJ1-2|TRBV7-9
CASSTTRGQGDGYTF
TGTGCCAGCAGCACGACCCGAGGACAGGGTGATGGCTACACCTTC
>.|TRBD1|TRBJ2-7|TRBV6-5
CASSYQTGKGYEQYF
TGTGCCAGCAGTTACCAGACAGGGAAAGGCTACGAGCAGTACTTC